These T cell receptor beta chains were read from a single sample in a study of regulatory T cells in long-lasting Graves disease. TCRdb processed the multiplex PCR reads anew with MiXCR; each CDR3 protein has one entry. The sample records 350,000 to 450,000 distinct CDR3 sequences, roughly 15% being singletons. These same data were also listed under a study on T cells in Graves' hyperthyroidism and ophthalmopathy.

The sequencing used peripheral blood mononuclear cells (PBMCs), collected at new diagnosis, from a patient treated with antithyroid drugs. The origin of the receptors is a woman aged 40 to 50 with Graves disease. CDR3s include the opening cysteine and the closing phenylalanine or tryptophan. D genes are given only for firm matches. Some rows mark clone size as missing; the rest say once, few, many or name a class of expanded clone.

clone size: many
J gene: TRBJ1-2
V gene: TRBV27
D gene: -
CDR3 protein: CASSSRAANYGYTF
CDR3 DNA: TGTGCCAGCAGTTCTCGGGCAGCCAACTATGGCTACACCTTC

clone size: many
J gene: TRBJ2-2
V gene: TRBV2
D gene: TRBD2
CDR3 protein: CASRGSPGTSGSNTGELFF
CDR3 DNA: TGTGCCAGCAGGGGAAGTCCCGGGACTAGCGGGAGTAACACCGGGGAGCTGTTTTTT

clone size: many
J gene: TRBJ1-4
V gene: TRBV7-9
D gene: -
CDR3 protein: CASSLKQGVGEKLFF
CDR3 DNA: TGTGCCAGCAGCTTAAAGCAGGGTGTTGGTGAAAAACTGTTTTTT

clone size: many
J gene: TRBJ1-2
V gene: TRBV11-3
D gene: -
CDR3 protein: CASSPNWGDPNYGYTF
CDR3 DNA: TGTGCCAGCAGCCCTAATTGGGGAGATCCGAACTATGGCTACACCTTC

clone size: many
J gene: TRBJ2-5
V gene: TRBV5-1
D gene: TRBD1
CDR3 protein: CASSSRTWDSQETQYF
CDR3 DNA: TGCGCCAGCAGCTCAAGGACGTGGGACAGCCAAGAGACCCAGTACTTC

clone size: -
J gene: TRBJ2-2
V gene: TRBV6-2/TRBV6-3
D gene: -
CDR3 protein: CASTLSRGLNTGELFF
CDR3 DNA: TGTGCCAGCACCCTGAGCAGGGGATTGAACACCGGGGAGCTGTTTTTT

clone size: many
J gene: TRBJ1-1
V gene: TRBV14
D gene: -
CDR3 protein: CASSSQVNTEAFF
CDR3 DNA: TGTGCCAGCAGCTCACAGGTGAACACTGAAGCTTTCTTT

clone size: many
J gene: TRBJ2-3
V gene: TRBV28
D gene: TRBD1
CDR3 protein: CASSVGGQGSTDTQYF
CDR3 DNA: TGTGCCAGCAGTGTAGGGGGACAGGGTAGCACAGATACGCAGTATTTT

clone size: -
J gene: TRBJ2-7
V gene: TRBV6-1
D gene: -
CDR3 protein: CASRERRVGQYF
CDR3 DNA: TGTGCCAGCAGAGAAAGGAGGGTCGGGCAGTACTTC

clone size: many
J gene: TRBJ2-7
V gene: TRBV20-1
D gene: -
CDR3 protein: CSAEDWSSYEQYF
CDR3 DNA: TGCAGTGCTGAGGACTGGAGCTCCTACGAGCAGTACTTC

clone size: many
J gene: TRBJ2-1
V gene: TRBV12-5
D gene: -
CDR3 protein: CASGLVLERRGYNEQFF
CDR3 DNA: TGTGCTAGTGGTTTGGTACTTGAGCGTCGTGGGTACAATGAGCAGTTCTTC

clone size: many
J gene: TRBJ1-2
V gene: TRBV6-5
D gene: -
CDR3 protein: CASSYSPGDDGYTF
CDR3 DNA: TGTGCCAGCAGTTACTCCCCAGGGGATGATGGCTACACCTTC

clone size: many
J gene: TRBJ1-2
V gene: TRBV6-2/TRBV6-3
D gene: TRBD1
CDR3 protein: CASSYSTSGTVGGYTF
CDR3 DNA: TGTGCCAGCAGTTACTCCACCTCCGGGACAGTCGGTGGCTACACCTTC

clone size: many
J gene: TRBJ2-7
V gene: TRBV9
D gene: TRBD2
CDR3 protein: CASSALGGTSGSEQYF
CDR3 DNA: TGTGCCAGCAGCGCCTTGGGAGGGACTAGCGGGAGCGAGCAGTACTTC

clone size: -
J gene: TRBJ1-1
V gene: TRBV6-2/TRBV6-3
D gene: -
CDR3 protein: CASSEATPLPAFF
CDR3 DNA: TGTGCCAGCAGTGAAGCGACACCCCTGCCAGCTTTCTTT

clone size: many
J gene: TRBJ2-3
V gene: TRBV7-2
D gene: -
CDR3 protein: CASSLVRGARDTQYF
CDR3 DNA: TGTGCCAGCAGCTTAGTTAGGGGGGCGAGAGATACGCAGTATTTT

clone size: few
J gene: TRBJ2-7
V gene: TRBV6-1
D gene: TRBD2
CDR3 protein: CASRGASGRADYYEQYF
CDR3 DNA: TGTGCCAGCAGGGGAGCTAGCGGGAGGGCCGACTACTACGAGCAGTACTTC

clone size: many
J gene: TRBJ2-5
V gene: TRBV3-1
D gene: -
CDR3 protein: CASSLAGNPYQETQYF
CDR3 DNA: TGTGCCAGCAGCCTCGCAGGCAATCCGTACCAAGAGACCCAGTACTTC

clone size: many
J gene: TRBJ2-3
V gene: TRBV11-3
D gene: TRBD2
CDR3 protein: CASSSSGLTDTQYF
CDR3 DNA: TGTGCCAGCAGCTCTAGCGGCCTCACAGATACGCAGTATTTT

clone size: many
J gene: TRBJ2-1
V gene: TRBV19
D gene: -
CDR3 protein: CASRIANRDSDEQFF
CDR3 DNA: TGTGCCAGCCGTATCGCGAACAGGGACTCGGATGAGCAGTTCTTC

clone size: many
J gene: TRBJ1-4
V gene: TRBV2
D gene: TRBD1
CDR3 protein: CASSRDRTIHEKLFF
CDR3 DNA: TGTGCCAGCAGCCGGGACAGGACCATCCATGAAAAACTGTTTTTT

clone size: many
J gene: TRBJ2-3
V gene: TRBV11-2
D gene: TRBD2
CDR3 protein: CASSWSGRPSTDTQYF
CDR3 DNA: TGTGCCAGCAGCTGGAGCGGGAGGCCTAGCACAGATACGCAGTATTTT

clone size: few
J gene: TRBJ2-3
V gene: TRBV4-2
D gene: -
CDR3 protein: CASSQDDRDTQYF
CDR3 DNA: TGTGCCAGCAGCCAAGATGATAGGGATACGCAGTATTTT

clone size: many
J gene: TRBJ2-7
V gene: TRBV28
D gene: TRBD1
CDR3 protein: CASSLLGTASSYEQYF
CDR3 DNA: TGTGCCAGCAGTTTATTAGGGACAGCCAGCTCCTACGAGCAGTACTTC

clone size: -
J gene: TRBJ1-5
V gene: TRBV12-3/TRBV12-4
D gene: TRBD1
CDR3 protein: CASREEGTGRYQPQHF
CDR3 DNA: TGTGCCAGCAGGGAGGAAGGGACAGGGAGGTATCAGCCCCAGCATTTT

clone size: many
J gene: TRBJ2-7
V gene: TRBV7-9
D gene: -
CDR3 protein: CASSFDEVSYEQYF
CDR3 DNA: TGTGCCAGCAGCTTCGACGAGGTTAGCTACGAGCAGTACTTC

clone size: -
J gene: TRBJ2-5
V gene: TRBV30
D gene: -
CDR3 protein: CAWMGASRETQYF
CDR3 DNA: TGTGCCTGGATGGGGGCTAGCAGGGAGACCCAGTACTTC

clone size: -
J gene: TRBJ2-3
V gene: TRBV7-9
D gene: TRBD2
CDR3 protein: CASSFPTTSESTDTQYF
CDR3 DNA: TGTGCCAGCAGCTTCCCGACTACTAGCGAATCCACAGATACGCAGTATTTT